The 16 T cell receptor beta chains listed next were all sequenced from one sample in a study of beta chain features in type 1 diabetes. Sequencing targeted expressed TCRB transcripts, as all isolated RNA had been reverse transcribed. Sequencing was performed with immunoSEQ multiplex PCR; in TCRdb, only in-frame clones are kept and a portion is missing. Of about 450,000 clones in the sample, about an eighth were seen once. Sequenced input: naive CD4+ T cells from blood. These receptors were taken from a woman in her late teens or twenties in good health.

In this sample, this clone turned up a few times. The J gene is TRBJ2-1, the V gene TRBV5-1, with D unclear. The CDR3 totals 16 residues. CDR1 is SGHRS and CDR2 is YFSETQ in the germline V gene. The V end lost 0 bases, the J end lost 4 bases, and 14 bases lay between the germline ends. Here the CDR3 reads CASSLALGGQYNEQFF. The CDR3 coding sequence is TGCGCCAGCAGCTTGGCCCTGGGTGGCCAGTACAATGAGCAGTTCTTC.

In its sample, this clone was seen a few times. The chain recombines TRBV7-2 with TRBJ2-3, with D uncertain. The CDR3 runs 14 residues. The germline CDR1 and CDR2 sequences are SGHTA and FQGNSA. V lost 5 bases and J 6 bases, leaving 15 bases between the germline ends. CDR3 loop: CASSPYAFTDTQYF. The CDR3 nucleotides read TGTGCCAGCAGCCCGTACGCCTTCACGGATACGCAGTATTTT.

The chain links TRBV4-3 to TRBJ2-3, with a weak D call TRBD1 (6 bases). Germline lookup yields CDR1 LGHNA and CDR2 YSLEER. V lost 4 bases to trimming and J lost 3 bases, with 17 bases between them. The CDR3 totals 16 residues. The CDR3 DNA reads TGCGCCAGCAGCCGAAGTAGTCAGGGGCAGACAGATACGCAGTATTTT. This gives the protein CASSRSSQGQTDTQYF.

This chain's CDR3 is CSARDHTEAFF. For the CDR3, the DNA is TGCAGTGCTAGAGACCACACTGAAGCTTTCTTT. The rearrangement uses TRBV20-1 and TRBJ1-1; no clear D. Looked up from germline, CDR1 is DFQATT and CDR2 is SNEGSKA (reference sequence). The CDR3 has 11 amino acids. V dropped 0 bases and J dropped 3 bases, with 2 bases sitting between them.

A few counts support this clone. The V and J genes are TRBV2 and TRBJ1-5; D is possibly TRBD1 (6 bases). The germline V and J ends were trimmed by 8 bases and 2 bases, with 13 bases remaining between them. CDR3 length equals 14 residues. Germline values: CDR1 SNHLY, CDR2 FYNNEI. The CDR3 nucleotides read TGTGCCAGCGGGAGGGGACACGGCAATCAGCCCCAGCATTTT. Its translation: CASGRGHGNQPQHF. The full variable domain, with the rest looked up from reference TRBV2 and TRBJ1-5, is EPEVTQTPSHQVTQMGQEVILRCVPISNHLYFYWYRQILGQKVEFLVSFYNNEISEKSEIFDDQFSVERPDGSNFTLKIRSTKLEDSAMYFCASGRGHGNQPQHFGDGTRLSIL.

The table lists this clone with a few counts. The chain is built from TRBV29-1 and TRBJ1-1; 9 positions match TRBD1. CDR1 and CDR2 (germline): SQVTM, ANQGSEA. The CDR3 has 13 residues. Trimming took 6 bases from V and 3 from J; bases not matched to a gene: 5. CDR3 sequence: CSVRTGAYTEAFF. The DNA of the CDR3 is TGCAGCGTCCGGACAGGGGCTTACACTGAAGCTTTCTTT.

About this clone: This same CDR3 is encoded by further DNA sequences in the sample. CDR3 nucleotide sequence: TGTGCCAGCAGCTTAGTCGCCGAGACCCAGTACTTC. It is translated as CASSLVAETQYF. The rearrangement uses TRBV11-3 and TRBJ2-5; no clear D. V lost 1 base, J lost 5 bases, and 5 bases lay in between. Germline-derived CDR1 and CDR2 are SGHNT and YENEEA. The CDR3 is made up of 12 amino acids.

CDR3 coding DNA: TGTGCCAGCAGTTTACAGGGGAGCAATCAGCCCCAGCATTTT. Protein sequence: CASSLQGSNQPQHF. The V call is TRBV2, the J call TRBJ1-5, with TRBD1 matching over 7 bases. Germline V lookup: CDR1 SNHLY, CDR2 FYNNEI. This CDR3 contains 14 residues. The J segment lost 1 base and the V segment lost 5 bases, leaving 2 bases of the junction unmatched.

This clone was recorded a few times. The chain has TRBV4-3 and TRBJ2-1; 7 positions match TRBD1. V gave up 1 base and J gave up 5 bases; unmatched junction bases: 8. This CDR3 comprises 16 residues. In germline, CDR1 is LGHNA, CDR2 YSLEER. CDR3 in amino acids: CASSQVGFGTDNEQFF. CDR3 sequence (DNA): TGCGCCAGCAGCCAAGTGGGTTTCGGGACAGACAATGAGCAGTTCTTC.

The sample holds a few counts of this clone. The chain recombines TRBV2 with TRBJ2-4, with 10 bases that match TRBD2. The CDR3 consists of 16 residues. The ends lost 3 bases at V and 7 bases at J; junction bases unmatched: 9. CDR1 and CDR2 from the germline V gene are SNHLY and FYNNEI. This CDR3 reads CASSELAGVLGNIQYF. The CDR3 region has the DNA TGTGCCAGCAGTGAGCTAGCGGGAGTATTAGGGAACATTCAGTACTTC. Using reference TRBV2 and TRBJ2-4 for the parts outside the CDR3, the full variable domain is EPEVTQTPSHQVTQMGQEVILRCVPISNHLYFYWYRQILGQKVEFLVSFYNNEISEKSEIFDDQFSVERPDGSNFTLKIRSTKLEDSAMYFCASSELAGVLGNIQYFGAGTRLSVL.

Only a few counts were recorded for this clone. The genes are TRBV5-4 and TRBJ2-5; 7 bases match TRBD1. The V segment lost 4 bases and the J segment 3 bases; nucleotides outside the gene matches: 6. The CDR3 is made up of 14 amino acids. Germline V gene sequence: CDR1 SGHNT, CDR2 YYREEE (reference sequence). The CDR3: CASSEAGTEETQYF. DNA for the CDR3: TGTGCCAGCAGCGAGGCCGGGACAGAAGAGACCCAGTACTTC.

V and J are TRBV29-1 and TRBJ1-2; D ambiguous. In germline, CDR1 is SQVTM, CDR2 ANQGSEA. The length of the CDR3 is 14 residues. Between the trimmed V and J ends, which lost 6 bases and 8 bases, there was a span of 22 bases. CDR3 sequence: CSVAPVLTLGGYTF. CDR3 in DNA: TGCAGCGTGGCTCCCGTGTTGACCTTGGGCGGCTACACCTTC. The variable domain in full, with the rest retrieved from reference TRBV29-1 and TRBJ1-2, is SAVISQKPSRDICQRGTSLTIQCQVDSQVTMMFWYRQQPGQSLTLIATANQGSEATYESGFVIDKFPISRPNLTFSTLTVSNMSPEDSSIYLCSVAPVLTLGGYTFGSGTRLTVV.

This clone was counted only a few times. The CDR3 DNA reads as TGCAGCACGGGACTAGTACAAGCAGATACGCAGTATTTT. As protein: CSTGLVQADTQYF. The genes are TRBV29-1 and TRBJ2-3; TRBD2 matches at 8 bases. CDR1 SQVTM and CDR2 ANQGSEA come from the germline V gene. The CDR3 spans 13 residues. V was pared by 8 bases and J by 4 bases, with 8 bases of the junction left unmatched.

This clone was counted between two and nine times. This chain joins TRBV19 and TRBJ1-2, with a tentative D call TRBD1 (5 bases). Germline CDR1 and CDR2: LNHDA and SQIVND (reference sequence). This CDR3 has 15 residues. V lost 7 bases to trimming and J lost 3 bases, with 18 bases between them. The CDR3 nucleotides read TGTGCCAGTAACCCCCTGGGGGGAGAAGACTATGGCTACACCTTC. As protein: CASNPLGGEDYGYTF.

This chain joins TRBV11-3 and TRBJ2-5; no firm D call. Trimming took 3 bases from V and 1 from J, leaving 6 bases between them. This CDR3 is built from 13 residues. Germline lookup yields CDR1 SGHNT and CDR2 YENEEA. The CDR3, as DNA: TGTGCCAGCAGCTTCAACCTCCAAGAGACCCAGTACTTC. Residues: CASSFNLQETQYF.

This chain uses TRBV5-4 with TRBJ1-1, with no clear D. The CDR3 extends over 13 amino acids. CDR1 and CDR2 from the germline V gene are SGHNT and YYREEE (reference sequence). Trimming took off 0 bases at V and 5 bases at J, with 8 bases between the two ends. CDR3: CASSLGLGTEAFF. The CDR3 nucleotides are TGTGCCAGCAGCTTGGGGTTGGGGACTGAAGCTTTCTTT.